This T cell receptor (beta chain) was recorded in a study of CD8 T cells in ankylosing spondylitis. The junction had 12 bases not matched to a gene; V was cut back by 4 bases and J by 0 bases. The CDR3 runs to 18 residues. CDR1 is SGHAT, CDR2 FQDESV, per germline (reference sequence). General study points: Relatively rare in peripheral blood, disease-linked clones were also CD8+. A TCR beta motif of eight highly homologous variants appeared characteristic of ankylosing spondylitis blood.

Quantitative molecular-barcoded 5'-RACE generated the TCR beta libraries. MiXCR, run by TCRdb on the 5' RACE reads, gives a single entry per CDR3 protein. Here the sample spans around 770,000 distinct CDR3 sequences, around 17% being singletons. This clonotype was recorded a few times. Its specificity is unknown. What was sequenced was blood, either unsorted or a sorted T cell fraction (not recorded which). The sequence was obtained from a male donor with ankylosing spondylitis. This chain joins TRBV11-1 and TRBJ2-4, with 7 positions matching TRBD1. CDR3 sequence reads: CASSYGTAEGQAKNIQYF. The CDR3 nucleotides are TGTGCCAGCAGCTACGGGACAGCCGAGGGACAAGCCAAAAACATTCAGTACTTC.